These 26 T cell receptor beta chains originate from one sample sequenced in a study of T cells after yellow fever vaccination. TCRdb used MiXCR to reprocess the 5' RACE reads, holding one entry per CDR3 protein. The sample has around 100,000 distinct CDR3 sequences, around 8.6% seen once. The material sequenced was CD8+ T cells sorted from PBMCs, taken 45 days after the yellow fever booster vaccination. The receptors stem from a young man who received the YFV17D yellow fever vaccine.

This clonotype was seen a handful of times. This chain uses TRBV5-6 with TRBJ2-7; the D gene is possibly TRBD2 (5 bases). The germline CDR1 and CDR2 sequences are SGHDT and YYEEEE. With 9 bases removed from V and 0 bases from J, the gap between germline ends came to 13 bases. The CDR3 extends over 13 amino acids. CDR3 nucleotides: TGTGCCATCAGTCCCCGGGACTCCTACGAGCAGTACTTC. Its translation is CAISPRDSYEQYF.

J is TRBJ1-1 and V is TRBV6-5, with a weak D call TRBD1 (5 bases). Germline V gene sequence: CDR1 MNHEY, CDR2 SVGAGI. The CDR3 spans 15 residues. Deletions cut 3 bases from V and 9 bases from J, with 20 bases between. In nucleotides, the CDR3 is TGTGCCAGCAGTTATCAGGAGTCCTGGGGGACTAAAGCTTTCTTT. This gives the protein CASSYQESWGTKAFF.

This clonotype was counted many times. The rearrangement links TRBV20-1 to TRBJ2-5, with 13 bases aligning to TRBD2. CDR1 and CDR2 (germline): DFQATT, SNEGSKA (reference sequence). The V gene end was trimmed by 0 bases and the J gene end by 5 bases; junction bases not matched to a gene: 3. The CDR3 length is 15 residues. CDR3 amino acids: CSARDGTSGTETQYF. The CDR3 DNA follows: TGCAGTGCTAGAGACGGGACTAGCGGGACGGAGACCCAGTACTTC.

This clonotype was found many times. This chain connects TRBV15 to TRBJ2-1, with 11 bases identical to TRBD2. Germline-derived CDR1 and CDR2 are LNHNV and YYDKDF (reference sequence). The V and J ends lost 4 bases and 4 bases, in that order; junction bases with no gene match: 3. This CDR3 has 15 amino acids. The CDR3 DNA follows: TGTGCCACCAGCAAGACTAGCGGGATATACAATGAGCAGTTCTTC. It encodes CATSKTSGIYNEQFF.

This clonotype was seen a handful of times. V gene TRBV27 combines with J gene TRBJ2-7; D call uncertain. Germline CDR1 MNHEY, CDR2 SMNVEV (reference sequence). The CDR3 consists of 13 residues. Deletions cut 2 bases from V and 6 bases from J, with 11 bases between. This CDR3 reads CASSLAALGEQYF. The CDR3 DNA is TGTGCCAGCAGTTTAGCTGCTCTGGGCGAGCAGTACTTC.

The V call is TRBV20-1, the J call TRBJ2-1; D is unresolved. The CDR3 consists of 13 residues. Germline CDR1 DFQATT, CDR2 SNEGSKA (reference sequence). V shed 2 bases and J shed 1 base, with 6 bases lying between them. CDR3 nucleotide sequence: TGCAGTGCTAGACCTACTTCCTACAATGAGCAGTTCTTC. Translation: CSARPTSYNEQFF.

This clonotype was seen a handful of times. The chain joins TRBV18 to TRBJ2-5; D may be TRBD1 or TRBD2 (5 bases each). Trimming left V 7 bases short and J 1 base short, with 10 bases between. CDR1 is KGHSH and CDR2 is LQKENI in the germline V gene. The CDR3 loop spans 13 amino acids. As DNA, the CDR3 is TGTGCCAGCTGGGGACGTATCCAAGAGACCCAGTACTTC. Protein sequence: CASWGRIQETQYF.

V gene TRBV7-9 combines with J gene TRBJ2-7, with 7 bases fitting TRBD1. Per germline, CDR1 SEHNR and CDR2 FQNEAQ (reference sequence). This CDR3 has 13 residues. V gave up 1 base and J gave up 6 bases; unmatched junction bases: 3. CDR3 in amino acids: CASSLEQGSEQYF. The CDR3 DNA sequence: TGTGCCAGCAGCTTAGAACAGGGGAGCGAGCAGTACTTC.

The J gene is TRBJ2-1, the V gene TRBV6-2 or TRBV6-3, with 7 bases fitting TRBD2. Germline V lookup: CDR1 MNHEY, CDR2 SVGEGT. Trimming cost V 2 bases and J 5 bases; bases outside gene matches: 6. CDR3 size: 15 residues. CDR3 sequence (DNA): TGTGCCAGCAGTTACGGGTCGGGAGGTGACAATGAGCAGTTCTTC. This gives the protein CASSYGSGGDNEQFF.

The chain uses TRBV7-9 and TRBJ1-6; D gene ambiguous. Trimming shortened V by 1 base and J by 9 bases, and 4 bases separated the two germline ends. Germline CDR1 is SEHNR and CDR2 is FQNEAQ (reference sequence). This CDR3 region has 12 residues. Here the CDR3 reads CASSLVVSPLHF. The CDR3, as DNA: TGTGCCAGCAGCTTAGTTGTTTCACCCCTCCACTTT.

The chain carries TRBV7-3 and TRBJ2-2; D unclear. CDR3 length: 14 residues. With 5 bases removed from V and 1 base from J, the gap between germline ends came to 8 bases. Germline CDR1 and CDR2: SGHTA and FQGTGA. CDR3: CASSAYMNTGELFF. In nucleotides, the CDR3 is TGTGCCAGCAGCGCCTACATGAACACCGGGGAGCTGTTTTTT.

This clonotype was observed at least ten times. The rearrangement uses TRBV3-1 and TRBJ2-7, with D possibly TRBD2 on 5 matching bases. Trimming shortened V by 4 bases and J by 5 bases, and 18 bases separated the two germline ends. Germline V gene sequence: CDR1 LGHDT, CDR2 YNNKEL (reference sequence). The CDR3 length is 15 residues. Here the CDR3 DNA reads TGTGCCAGCAGCCCCCCGGGCCCCAGGAGGAACGAGCAGTACTTC. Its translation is CASSPPGPRRNEQYF.

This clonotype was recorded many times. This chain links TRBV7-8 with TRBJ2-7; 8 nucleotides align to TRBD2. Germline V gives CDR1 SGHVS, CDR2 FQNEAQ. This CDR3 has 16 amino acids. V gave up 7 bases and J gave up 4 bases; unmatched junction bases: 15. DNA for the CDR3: TGTGCCAGCACCCCGATGGAGCGGGAGATTCAGTACGAGCAGTACTTC. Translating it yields CASTPMEREIQYEQYF.

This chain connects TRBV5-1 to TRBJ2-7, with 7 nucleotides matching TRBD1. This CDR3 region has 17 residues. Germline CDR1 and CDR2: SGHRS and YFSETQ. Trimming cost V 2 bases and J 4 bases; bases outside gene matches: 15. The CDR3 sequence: CASSFRDSGTGIYEQYF. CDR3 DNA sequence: TGCGCCAGCAGCTTCCGGGACAGTGGCACGGGGATTTACGAGCAGTACTTC. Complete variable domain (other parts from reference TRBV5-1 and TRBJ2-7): KAGVTQTPRYLIKTRGQQVTLSCSPISGHRSVSWYQQTPGQGLQFLFEYFSETQRNKGNFPGRFSGRQFSNSRSEMNVSTLELGDSALYLCASSFRDSGTGIYEQYFGPGTRLTVT.

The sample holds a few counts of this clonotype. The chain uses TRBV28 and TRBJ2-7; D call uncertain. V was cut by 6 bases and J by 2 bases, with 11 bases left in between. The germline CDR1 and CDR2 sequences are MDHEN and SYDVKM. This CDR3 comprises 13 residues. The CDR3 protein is CASRGLNPYEQYF. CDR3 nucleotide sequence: TGTGCCAGCAGGGGCCTCAACCCCTACGAGCAGTACTTC.

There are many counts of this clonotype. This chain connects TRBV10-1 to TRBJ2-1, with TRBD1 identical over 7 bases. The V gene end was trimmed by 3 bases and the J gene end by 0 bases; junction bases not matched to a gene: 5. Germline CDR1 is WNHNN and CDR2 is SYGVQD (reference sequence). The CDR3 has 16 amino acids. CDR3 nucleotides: TGCGCCAGCAGTGAAATCAGGGGGTACTCCTACAATGAGCAGTTCTTC. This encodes CASSEIRGYSYNEQFF.

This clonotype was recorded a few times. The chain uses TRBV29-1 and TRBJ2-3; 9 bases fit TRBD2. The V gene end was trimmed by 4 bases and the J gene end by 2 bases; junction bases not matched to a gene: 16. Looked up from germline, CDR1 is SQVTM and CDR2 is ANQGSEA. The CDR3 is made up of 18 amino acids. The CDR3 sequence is CSVVRREGPDWNTDTQYF. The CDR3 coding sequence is TGCAGCGTTGTGAGGCGGGAGGGCCCGGACTGGAACACAGATACGCAGTATTTT.

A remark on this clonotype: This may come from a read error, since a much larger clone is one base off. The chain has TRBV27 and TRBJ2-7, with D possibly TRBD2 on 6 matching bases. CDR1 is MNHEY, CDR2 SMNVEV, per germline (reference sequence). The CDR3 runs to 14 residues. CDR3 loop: CAGSWGSGGYEQYF. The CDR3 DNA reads TGTGCCGGCAGCTGGGGCTCAGGAGGGTACGAGCAGTACTTC.

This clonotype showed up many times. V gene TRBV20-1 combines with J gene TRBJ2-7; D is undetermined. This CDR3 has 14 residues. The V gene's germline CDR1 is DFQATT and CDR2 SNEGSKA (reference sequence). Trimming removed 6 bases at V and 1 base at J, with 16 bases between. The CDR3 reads CSAGTSRWSYEQYF. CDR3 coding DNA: TGCAGTGCGGGAACGTCACGGTGGTCCTACGAGCAGTACTTC.

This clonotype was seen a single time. The CDR3 region is CCVWGPGGSYVGEQFF. The CDR3 nucleotides read TGCTGCGTCTGGGGCCCCGGCGGGAGTTATGTCGGTGAGCAGTTCTTC. The rearrangement joins TRBV20-1 to TRBJ2-1, with 7 bases identical to TRBD2. Per germline, CDR1 DFQATT and CDR2 SNEGSKA (reference sequence). This CDR3 contains 16 residues.

The CDR3 coding sequence is TGCAGCGTTGGGGATTCAGTATATGGGGCCAACGTCCTGACTTTC. This encodes CSVGDSVYGANVLTF. V usage is TRBV29-1 and J usage is TRBJ2-6; D is unclear. The CDR3 contains 15 residues. Trimming cost V 4 bases and J 3 bases, with 13 bases left between them. The V gene's germline CDR1 is SQVTM and CDR2 ANQGSEA. Variable domain in full (rest from reference TRBV29-1 and TRBJ2-6): SAVISQKPSRDICQRGTSLTIQCQVDSQVTMMFWYRQQPGQSLTLIATANQGSEATYESGFVIDKFPISRPNLTFSTLTVSNMSPEDSSIYLCSVGDSVYGANVLTFGAGSRLTVL.

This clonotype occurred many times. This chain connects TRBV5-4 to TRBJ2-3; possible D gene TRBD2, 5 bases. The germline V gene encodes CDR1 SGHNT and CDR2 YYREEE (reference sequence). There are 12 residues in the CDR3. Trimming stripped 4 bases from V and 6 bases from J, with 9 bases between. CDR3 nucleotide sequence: TGTGCCAGCAGCCTCCGAGGGGATACGCAGTATTTT. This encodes CASSLRGDTQYF.

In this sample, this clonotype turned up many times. The CDR3 here is CASSPPDRPPYEQYF. Written as DNA, the CDR3 is TGTGCCAGCTCACCACCGGACAGGCCCCCCTACGAGCAGTACTTC. This chain connects TRBV18 to TRBJ2-7, with TRBD1 identical over 7 bases. J lost 2 bases, V lost 0 bases, and 4 bases had no gene match. This CDR3 comprises 15 residues. CDR1 and CDR2 (germline): KGHSH, LQKENI.

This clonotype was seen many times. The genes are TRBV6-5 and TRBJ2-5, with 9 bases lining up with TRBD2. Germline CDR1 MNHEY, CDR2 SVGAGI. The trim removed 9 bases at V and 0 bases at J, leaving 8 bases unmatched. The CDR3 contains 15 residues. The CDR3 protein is CASCRASGNQETQYF. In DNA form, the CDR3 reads TGTGCCAGTTGCCGGGCTAGCGGGAACCAAGAGACCCAGTACTTC.

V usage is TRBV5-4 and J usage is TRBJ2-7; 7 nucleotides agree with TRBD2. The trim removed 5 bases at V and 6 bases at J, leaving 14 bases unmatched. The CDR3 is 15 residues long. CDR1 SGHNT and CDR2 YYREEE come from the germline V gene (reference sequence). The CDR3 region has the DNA TGTGCCAGCAGGGCGGAGCGCGGGAGTACTTTCGAGCAGTACTTC. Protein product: CASRAERGSTFEQYF.

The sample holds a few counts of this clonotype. The DNA for the CDR3 is TGTGCCAGCAGTTTAGTAGCGGGAGTTGGGAACTCCTACAATGAGCAGTTCTTC. It yields the protein CASSLVAGVGNSYNEQFF. This sequence joins TRBV12-3 or TRBV12-4 and TRBJ2-1; 9 bases fit TRBD2. With 1 base clipped from V and 0 bases from J, the junction kept 7 bases outside the gene matches. The CDR3 totals 18 residues.